A selection of T cell receptor beta chains follows, all from one sample in a study of control samples from healthy donors and cancer patients. Assay used: immunoSEQ multiplex PCR; TCRdb lists only in-frame clones, some missing. The profile shows 200,000 to 250,000 clones, roughly 94% of them singletons. Sequencing input: blood. These receptors all come from a man aged 50-60 years in good health. CDR3s leave out the opening cysteine and the closing phenylalanine or tryptophan.

TRBV9	TRBJ2-5	ASSVGGAAGTAQEETQY
TRBV5-6	TRBJ1-2	ASSSIGQDNYGYT
TRBV5-1	TRBJ1-6	ASSQTMAGENSPLH
TRBV5-4	TRBJ2-5	ASSLASWGAGGRETQY
TRBV7-9	TRBJ2-3	ASSPQERGWMDTQY
TRBV2	TRBJ1-1	ASSVEYTEAF
TRBV3-1/TRBV3-2	TRBJ2-4	ASSQWAGDLAKNIQY
TRBV7-2	TRBJ2-5	ASSLDSGGSGETQY
TRBV5-1	TRBJ2-3	ASSLAVGGGATDTQY
TRBV2	TRBJ1-1	ASSDEARDTEAF
TRBV30	TRBJ1-4	AWSVRGGSDSEKLF
TRBV7-6	TRBJ2-3	ASSSRLAGGPSDTQY
TRBV30	TRBJ1-6	ASRSPGLASPLH
TRBV6-5	TRBJ1-2	ASSFGQGRDGYT
TRBV5-1	TRBJ2-6	ASSLAGSGANVLT
TRBV5-1	TRBJ2-1	ASSWGGWSSYNEQF
TRBV18	TRBJ1-2	ASSPTRTGLYGYT
TRBV28	TRBJ2-2	ASGTSGNTGELF
TRBV14	TRBJ1-2	ASSREIGQMSGYT
TRBV6-5	TRBJ1-5	ASSRDRYSNQPQH
TRBV18	TRBJ1-1	ASSTGQGETEAF
TRBV27	TRBJ2-2	ASRRAGDTGELF
TRBV7-2	TRBJ1-4	ASSLYPGANEKLF
TRBV12-3/TRBV12-4	TRBJ1-6	ASSPLPEAPLH
TRBV15	TRBJ1-2	ATSRDLNPANYGYT
TRBV18	TRBJ2-5	ASSPTSGESQETQY
TRBV7-9	TRBJ1-1	ASSLGRSGGTEAF
TRBV11-2	TRBJ2-6	ASSGGLGANVLT
TRBV29-1	TRBJ2-7	SAHLGYEQY
TRBV6-5	TRBJ1-5	ASSGQTPGQPQH
TRBV5-1	TRBJ1-1	ASTPGGQGSEAF
TRBV5-1	TRBJ1-3	ASSLEAASGNTIY
TRBV19	TRBJ1-3	ASTLRGTIY
TRBV6-5	TRBJ1-5	ASKGRLSNQPQH
TRBV5-6	TRBJ1-2	ASSPRGRDYGYT
TRBV30	TRBJ1-1	AWSSRGTEAF
TRBV30	TRBJ2-7	AWTRASGIYYEQY
TRBV11-2	TRBJ1-1	ASSLGHGGLNTEAF
TRBV25-1	TRBJ2-7	ASSAGTSGGPYEQY
TRBV6-5	TRBJ2-2	ASRPITGAGELF
TRBV2	TRBJ2-7	ASSEADRGASYEQY
TRBV6-5	TRBJ1-2	ASSSYRGTSYGYT
TRBV5-4	TRBJ1-6	ASSLGQGDSPLH
TRBV5-1	TRBJ1-4	ASSLNMANEKLF
TRBV5-6	TRBJ2-3	ASSLESGGAGDTQY
TRBV5-4	TRBJ1-2	ASSLDTVSYGYT
TRBV6-5	TRBJ1-2	ATPRDRVINYGYT
TRBV6-1	TRBJ1-5	ASSEGLNRATQH
TRBV2	TRBJ1-4	ASMDRKREKLF
TRBV6-5	TRBJ1-3	ASRDRAGNTIY
TRBV6-6	TRBJ2-1	ASSPGRGQGFFEQF
TRBV5-6	TRBJ2-3	ASRDWGSTDTQY
TRBV5-1	TRBJ1-6	ASSFEPDSYNSPLH
TRBV11-2	TRBJ1-2	ASSLGEGRGYT
TRBV7-3	TRBJ2-3	ASSPLVGGGGDTQY
TRBV3-1/TRBV3-2	TRBJ2-5	ASSRRNYFRQETQY
TRBV10-3	TRBJ2-7	ALAGQAGYEQY